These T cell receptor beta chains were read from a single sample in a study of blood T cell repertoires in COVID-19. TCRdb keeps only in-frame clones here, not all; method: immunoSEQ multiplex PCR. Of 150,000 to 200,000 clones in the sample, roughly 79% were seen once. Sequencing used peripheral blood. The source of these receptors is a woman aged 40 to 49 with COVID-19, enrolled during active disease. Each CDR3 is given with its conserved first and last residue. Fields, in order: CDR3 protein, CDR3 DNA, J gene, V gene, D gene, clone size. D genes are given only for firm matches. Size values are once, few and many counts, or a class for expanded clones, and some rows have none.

CASSQAGQGPETQYF,TGCGCCAGCAGCCAAGCCGGACAGGGGCCGGAGACCCAGTACTTC,TRBJ2-5,TRBV4-1,TRBD1,-
CASSVGVQENNSPLHF,TGTGCCAGCAGCGTAGGGGTACAGGAGAATAATTCACCCCTCCACTTT,TRBJ1-6,TRBV9,-,once
CASVAAPPSTDTQYF,TGCGCCAGCGTTGCGGCGCCGCCTAGCACAGATACGCAGTATTTT,TRBJ2-3,TRBV23-1,-,many
CAWSVNLRSRGANVLTF,TGTGCCTGGAGTGTAAACTTACGGTCCCGTGGGGCCAACGTCCTGACTTTC,TRBJ2-6,TRBV30,-,-
CASRGTGVASNEQFF,TGTGCCAGCAGGGGGACAGGGGTAGCGAGTAATGAGCAGTTCTTC,TRBJ2-1,TRBV6-6,TRBD1,once
CASSSGLGVGETQYF,TGTGCCAGCAGCTCCGGACTAGGCGTGGGAGAGACCCAGTACTTC,TRBJ2-5,TRBV11-2,TRBD2,-
CASSITPNTGELFF,TGTGCCAGTAGTATAACTCCGAACACCGGGGAGCTGTTTTTT,TRBJ2-2,TRBV19,-,-
CAWSSGIYEQYF,TGTGCCTGGAGTTCGGGAATTTACGAGCAGTACTTC,TRBJ2-7,TRBV30,-,-
CASGPTGGTGNTIYF,TGTGCCAGCGGTCCAACAGGGGGTACTGGAAACACCATATATTTT,TRBJ1-3,TRBV6-6,TRBD1,-
CASSPTGTSNQPQHF,TGTGCCAGCAGCCCGACAGGGACTAGCAATCAGCCCCAGCATTTT,TRBJ1-5,TRBV9,TRBD1,once
CASSIKETQYF,TGTGCCAGCAGTATCAAAGAGACCCAGTACTTC,TRBJ2-5,TRBV12-3/TRBV12-4,-,-
CASSEEEADTQYF,TGTGCCAGCAGCGAGGAGGAGGCAGATACGCAGTATTTT,TRBJ2-3,TRBV11-3,-,-
CASSLNRVNQPQHF,TGTGCCAGCAGTTTAAACAGGGTCAATCAGCCCCAGCATTTT,TRBJ1-5,TRBV27,-,few
CASSSGQHNTEAFF,TGTGCCAGCAGTTCGGGACAGCATAACACTGAAGCTTTCTTT,TRBJ1-1,TRBV6-6,TRBD1,-
CASRPQRNYGYTF,TGTGCCAGCAGACCACAGAGAAACTATGGCTACACCTTC,TRBJ1-2,TRBV6-5,-,few
CASRPGSANTGELFF,TGCGCCAGCAGGCCCGGGAGCGCGAACACCGGGGAGCTGTTTTTT,TRBJ2-2,TRBV5-1,-,-
CASSFIAGEQFF,TGTGCCAGCAGCTTCATAGCGGGAGAGCAGTTCTTC,TRBJ2-1,TRBV7-3,TRBD2,-
CAWSWLNEQFF,TGTGCCTGGAGTTGGCTGAATGAGCAGTTCTTC,TRBJ2-1,TRBV30,-,-
CASSSTLNRGADTQYF,TGCGCCAGCAGCTCCACACTTAACAGGGGAGCAGATACGCAGTATTTT,TRBJ2-3,TRBV5-1,TRBD1,-
CASSVQGRADTEAFF,TGCGCCAGCAGTGTTCAGGGTAGGGCCGACACTGAAGCTTTCTTT,TRBJ1-1,TRBV10-1,-,-
CASSFWGEQTQYF,TGTGCCAGCAGTTTTTGGGGGGAGCAGACCCAGTACTTC,TRBJ2-5,TRBV28,-,-
CATSDRDFNQETQYF,TGTGCCACCAGTGACCGGGACTTCAATCAAGAGACCCAGTACTTC,TRBJ2-5,TRBV24-1,-,-
CATHGGGTYNEQFF,TGTGCCACCCATGGGGGGGGGACCTACAATGAGCAGTTCTTC,TRBJ2-1,TRBV6-6,TRBD2,-
CASSLGTGGDSPLHF,TGCGCCAGCAGCTTGGGGACAGGGGGCGATTCACCCCTCCACTTT,TRBJ1-6,TRBV5-1,TRBD1,-
CASSQGTYNEQFF,TGTGCCAGCAGTCAGGGGACCTACAATGAGCAGTTCTTC,TRBJ2-1,TRBV28,-,-
CSVEVGAADTQYF,TGCAGCGTTGAAGTGGGGGCGGCAGATACGCAGTATTTT,TRBJ2-3,TRBV29-1,-,few
CASSFGSGDTQYF,TGTGCCAGCAGCTTCGGGAGCGGAGATACGCAGTATTTT,TRBJ2-3,TRBV7-8,-,-
CASSWTGYQPQHF,TGTGCCAGCAGTTGGACAGGCTATCAGCCCCAGCATTTT,TRBJ1-5,TRBV27,TRBD1,-